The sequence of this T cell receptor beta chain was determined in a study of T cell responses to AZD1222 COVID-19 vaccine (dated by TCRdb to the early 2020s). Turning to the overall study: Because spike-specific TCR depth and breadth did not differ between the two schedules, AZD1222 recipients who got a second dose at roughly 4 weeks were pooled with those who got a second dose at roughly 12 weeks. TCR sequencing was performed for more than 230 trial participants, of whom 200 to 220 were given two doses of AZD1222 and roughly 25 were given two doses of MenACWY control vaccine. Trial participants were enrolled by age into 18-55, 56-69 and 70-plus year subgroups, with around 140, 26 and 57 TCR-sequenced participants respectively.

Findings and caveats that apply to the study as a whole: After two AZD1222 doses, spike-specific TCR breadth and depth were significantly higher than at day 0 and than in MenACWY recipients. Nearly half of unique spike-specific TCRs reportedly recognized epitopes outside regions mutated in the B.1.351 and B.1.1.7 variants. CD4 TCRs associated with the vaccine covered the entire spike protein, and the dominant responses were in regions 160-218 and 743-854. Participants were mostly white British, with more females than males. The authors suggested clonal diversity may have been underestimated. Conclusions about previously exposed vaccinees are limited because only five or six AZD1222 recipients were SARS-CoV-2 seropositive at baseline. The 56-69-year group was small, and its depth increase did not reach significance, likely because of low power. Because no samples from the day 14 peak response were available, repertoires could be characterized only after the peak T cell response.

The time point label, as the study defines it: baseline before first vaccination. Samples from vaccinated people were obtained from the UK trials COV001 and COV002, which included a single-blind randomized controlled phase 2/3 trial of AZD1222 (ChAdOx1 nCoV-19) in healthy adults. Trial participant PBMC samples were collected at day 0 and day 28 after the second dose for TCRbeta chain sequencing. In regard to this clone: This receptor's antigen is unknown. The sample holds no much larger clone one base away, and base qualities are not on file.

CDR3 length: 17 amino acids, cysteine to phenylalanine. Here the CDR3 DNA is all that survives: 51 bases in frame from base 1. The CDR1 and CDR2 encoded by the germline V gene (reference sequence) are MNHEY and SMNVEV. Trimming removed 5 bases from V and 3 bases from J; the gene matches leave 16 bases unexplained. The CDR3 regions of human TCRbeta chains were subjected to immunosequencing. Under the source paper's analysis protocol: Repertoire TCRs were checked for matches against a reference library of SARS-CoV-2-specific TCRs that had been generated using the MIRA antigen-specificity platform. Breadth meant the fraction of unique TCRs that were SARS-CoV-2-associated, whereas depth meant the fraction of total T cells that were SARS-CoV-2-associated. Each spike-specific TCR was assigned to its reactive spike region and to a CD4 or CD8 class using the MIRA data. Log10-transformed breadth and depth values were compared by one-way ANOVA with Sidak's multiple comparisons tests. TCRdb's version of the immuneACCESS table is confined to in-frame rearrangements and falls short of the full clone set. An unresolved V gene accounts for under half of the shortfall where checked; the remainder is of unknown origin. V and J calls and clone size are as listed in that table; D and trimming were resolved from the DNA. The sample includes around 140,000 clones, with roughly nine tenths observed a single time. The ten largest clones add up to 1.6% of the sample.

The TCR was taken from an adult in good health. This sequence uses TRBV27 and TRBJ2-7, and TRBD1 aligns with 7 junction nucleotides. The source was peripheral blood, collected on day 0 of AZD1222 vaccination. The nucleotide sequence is TGTGCCAGCAGTGTCACCTATAGGGACAGCACCTACTACGAGCAGTACTTC. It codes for CASSVTYRDSTYYEQYF.